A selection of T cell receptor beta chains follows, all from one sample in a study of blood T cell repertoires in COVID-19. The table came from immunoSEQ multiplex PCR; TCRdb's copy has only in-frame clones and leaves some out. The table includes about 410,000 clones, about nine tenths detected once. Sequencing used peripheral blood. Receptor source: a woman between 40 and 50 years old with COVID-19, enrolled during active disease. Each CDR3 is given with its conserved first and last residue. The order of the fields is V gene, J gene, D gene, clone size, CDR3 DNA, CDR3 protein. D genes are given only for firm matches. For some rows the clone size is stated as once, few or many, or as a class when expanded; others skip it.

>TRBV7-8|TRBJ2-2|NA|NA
TGTGCCAGCAGCTTGGGACACTTAACAATGGCCGGGGAGCTGTTTTTT
CASSLGHLTMAGELFF
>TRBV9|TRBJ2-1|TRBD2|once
TGTGCCAGCAGCGTAGGCGGGAGGGGAAATGAGCAGTTCTTC
CASSVGGRGNEQFF
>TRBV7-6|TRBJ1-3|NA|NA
TGTGCCAGCAGCTTAGGCGGAGGCAGGGGATACCCTGGAAACACCATATATTTT
CASSLGGGRGYPGNTIYF
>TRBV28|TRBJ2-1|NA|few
TGTGCCAGCACTTCTCATTCACAGGGCGGTGAGCAGTTCTTC
CASTSHSQGGEQFF
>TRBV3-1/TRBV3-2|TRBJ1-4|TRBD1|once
TGTGCCAGCAGCCAAAACAGGGGGCTTGGTGAAAAACTGTTTTTT
CASSQNRGLGEKLFF
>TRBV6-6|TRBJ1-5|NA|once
TGTGCCATCGCAACCGGACAGCACAATCAGCCCCAGCATTTT
CAIATGQHNQPQHF
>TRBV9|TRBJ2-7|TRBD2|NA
TGTGCCAGCAGCGTAGAAGTAGCGGGACCTCGCGAGCAGTACTTC
CASSVEVAGPREQYF
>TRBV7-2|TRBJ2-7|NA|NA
TGTGCCAGCAGGAGCGCGGGTTTCTCCTACGAGCAGTACTTC
CASRSAGFSYEQYF
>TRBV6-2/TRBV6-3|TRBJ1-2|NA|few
TGTGCCAGCAGTTACTCGATGCGGCACTATGGCTACACCTTC
CASSYSMRHYGYTF
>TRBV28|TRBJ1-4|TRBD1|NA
TGTGCCAGCAGTCCGGGGACAGGGGGGGATGAAAAACTGTTTTTT
CASSPGTGGDEKLFF
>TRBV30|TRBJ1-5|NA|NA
TGTGCCTGGAGTCACCGGGGAGGTCAGCCCCAGCATTTT
CAWSHRGGQPQHF
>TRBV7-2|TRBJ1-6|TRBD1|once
TGTGCCAGCAGCCCCGGGACAGGGGTTTCACCCCTCCACTTT
CASSPGTGVSPLHF
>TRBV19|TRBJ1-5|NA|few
TGTGCCAGTAGTATTGGGGGGACGCGGAATCAGCCCCAGCATTTT
CASSIGGTRNQPQHF
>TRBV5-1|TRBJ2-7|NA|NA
TGCGCCAGCAGCTTGGGACCGGAGACTAGCTCCTACGAGCAGTACTTC
CASSLGPETSSYEQYF
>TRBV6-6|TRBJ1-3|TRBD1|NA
TGTGCCAGCAGTCAGCTACAGGGGGCGGGCACCATATATTTT
CASSQLQGAGTIYF
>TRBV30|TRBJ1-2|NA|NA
TGTGCCTGGAGTCCTGCAGGGCCGAACTATGGCTACACCTTC
CAWSPAGPNYGYTF
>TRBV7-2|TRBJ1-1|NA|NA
TGTGCCAGCAGCTTAGTCTGGGGGCGCGCGGATGAAGCTTTCTTT
CASSLVWGRADEAFF
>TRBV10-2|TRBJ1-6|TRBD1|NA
TGCGCCAGCAGGGAGACAGGGAGGGATTCACCCCTCCACTTT
CASRETGRDSPLHF
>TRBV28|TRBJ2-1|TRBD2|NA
TGTGCCAGCAGCCGACCAGGACTAGCGGGAGGGCCGGGTAATGAGCAGTTCTTC
CASSRPGLAGGPGNEQFF
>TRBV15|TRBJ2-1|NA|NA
TGTGCCACCAGCAGAGATCGGGTCCTCGCCCATGAGCAGTTCTTC
CATSRDRVLAHEQFF
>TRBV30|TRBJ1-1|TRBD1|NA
TGTGCCTGGATGGACAGGGGAACTGAAGCTTTCTTT
CAWMDRGTEAFF
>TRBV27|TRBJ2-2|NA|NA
TGTGCCAGCAGTATCAGACAGGCTTTGAACACCGGGGAGCTGTTTTTT
CASSIRQALNTGELFF
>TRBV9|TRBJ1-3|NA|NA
TGTGCCAGCAGCGTCTCCATGGGAGTGGAGGGAAACACCATATATTTT
CASSVSMGVEGNTIYF
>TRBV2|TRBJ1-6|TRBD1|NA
TGTGCCAGCAGTGAAGGGATGAACCCGGGACAGGCCAATTCACCCCTCCACTTT
CASSEGMNPGQANSPLHF
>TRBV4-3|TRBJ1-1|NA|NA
TGCGCCAGCAGCCAAGATGGCAGGGACACTGAAGCTTTCTTT
CASSQDGRDTEAFF
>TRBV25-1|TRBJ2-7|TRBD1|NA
TGTGCCAGCAGGACAGGGGGAAGCGCCTACGAGCAGTACTTC
CASRTGGSAYEQYF
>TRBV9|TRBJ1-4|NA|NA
TGTGCCAGCAGCGTAGAAGAGGGGGTCATCAGAGACGAAAAACTGTTTTTT
CASSVEEGVIRDEKLFF
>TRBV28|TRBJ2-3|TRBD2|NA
TGTGCCAGCAGTTTTGCGACTAGCGGGATTTCCACAGATACGCAGTATTTT
CASSFATSGISTDTQYF
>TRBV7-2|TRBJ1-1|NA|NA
TGTGCCAGCAGCTTAGCGATAGGGGGCACTGAAGCTTTCTTT
CASSLAIGGTEAFF
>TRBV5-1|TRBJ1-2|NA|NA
TGCGCCAGCAGCTTGGGGGGAGTCACTAACTATGGCTACACCTTC
CASSLGGVTNYGYTF
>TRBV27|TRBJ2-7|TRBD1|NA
TGTGCCAGCAGTCCCCAAACAGGGGGCGAGCAGTACTTC
CASSPQTGGEQYF
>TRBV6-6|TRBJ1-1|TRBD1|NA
TGTGCCAGCAGTTACACAGGGGCAGGCACTGAAGCTTTCTTT
CASSYTGAGTEAFF
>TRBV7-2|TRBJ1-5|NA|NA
TGTGCCAGCAGCTTATGGGGCGGTCAGCCCCAGCATTTT
CASSLWGGQPQHF
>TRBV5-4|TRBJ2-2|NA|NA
TGTGCCAGCAGTTGGACCCTCGGGAAAACCGGGGAGCTGTTTTTT
CASSWTLGKTGELFF
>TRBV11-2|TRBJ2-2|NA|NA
TGTGCCAGCAGCCCAATCCGGGGTAAGGGCACCGGGGAGCTGTTTTTT
CASSPIRGKGTGELFF
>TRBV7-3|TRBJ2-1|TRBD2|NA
TGTGCCAGCAGCTTAGGGACTAGCGACTACAATGAGCAGTTCTTC
CASSLGTSDYNEQFF
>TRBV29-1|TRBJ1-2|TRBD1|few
TGCAGCGTGGCCGACAGGGCTTTTGGCTACACCTTC
CSVADRAFGYTF
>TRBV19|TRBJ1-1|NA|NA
TGTGCCAGTATGTTGTCATGGGCAGCGAACACTGAAGCTTTCTTT
CASMLSWAANTEAFF
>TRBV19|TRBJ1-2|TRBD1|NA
TGTGCCAGTAGTATTCGTACAGGGGCCCTCTATGGCTACACCTTC
CASSIRTGALYGYTF
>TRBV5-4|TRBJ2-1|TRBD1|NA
TGTGCCAGCAGCTCTGGACAGGGTTCCTACAATGAGCAGTTCTTC
CASSSGQGSYNEQFF
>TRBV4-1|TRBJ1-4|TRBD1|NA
TGCGCCAGCAGCCAAGTTGACAGGGAGGTCGGAAAACTGTTTTTT
CASSQVDREVGKLFF
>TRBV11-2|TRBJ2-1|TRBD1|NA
TGTGCCAGCAGCGTTTTTGTTGGACAGGTCTACAATGAGCAGTTCTTC
CASSVFVGQVYNEQFF
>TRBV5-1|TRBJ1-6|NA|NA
TGCGCCAGCAGCTTGGCCGGTTGGAATTCACCCCTCCACTTT
CASSLAGWNSPLHF
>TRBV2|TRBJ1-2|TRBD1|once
TGTGCCAGCAGTGATGTTGGGACAGGGACCCATGGCTACACCTTC
CASSDVGTGTHGYTF
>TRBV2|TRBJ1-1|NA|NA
TGTGCCAGCAGTCTCGAGAGGGAGACTGAAGCTTTCTTT
CASSLERETEAFF
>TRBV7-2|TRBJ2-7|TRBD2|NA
TGTGCCAGCAGCTTGACCGCGGGAGTTTCCTACGAGCAGTACTTC
CASSLTAGVSYEQYF
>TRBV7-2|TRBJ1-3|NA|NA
TGTGCCAGCAGCGGGTGGGGGGGACGAAACACCATATATTTT
CASSGWGGRNTIYF
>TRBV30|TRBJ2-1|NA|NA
TGTGCCTGGAGGGACCCCAGAGGGTACAATGAGCAGTTCTTC
CAWRDPRGYNEQFF
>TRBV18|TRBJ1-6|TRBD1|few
TGTGCCAGCTCACGCGGACAGGGAGGCTCCTATAATTCACCCCTCCACTTT
CASSRGQGGSYNSPLHF
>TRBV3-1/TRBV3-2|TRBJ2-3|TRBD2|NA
TGTGCCAGCAGCCTAGGAGGAGCGGGAGTCTTGCCAGATACGCAGTATTTT
CASSLGGAGVLPDTQYF
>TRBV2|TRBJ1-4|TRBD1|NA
TGTGCCAGCACCCGACCTGGTTGGGACAGCGAAAAACTGTTTTTT
CASTRPGWDSEKLFF
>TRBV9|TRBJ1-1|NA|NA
TGTGCCAGCAGCCCACCCTTTGGACAGAGCTTAACGAACACTGAAGCTTTCTTT
CASSPPFGQSLTNTEAFF
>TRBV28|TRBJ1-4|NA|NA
TGTGCCAGCAGTTCAGGGAATGAAAAACTGTTTTTT
CASSSGNEKLFF
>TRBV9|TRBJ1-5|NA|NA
TGTGCCAGCGGGGGGGCAGGGCGTAATCAGCCCCAGCATTTT
CASGGAGRNQPQHF
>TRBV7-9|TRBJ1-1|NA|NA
TGTGCCAGCAGCCCGGGACTTCCGAACACTGAAGCTTTCTTT
CASSPGLPNTEAFF
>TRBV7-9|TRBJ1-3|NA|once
TGTGCCAGCAGCTTAGGAGCAGGTTTCATAGACACCATATATTTT
CASSLGAGFIDTIYF
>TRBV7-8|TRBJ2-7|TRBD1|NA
TGTGCCAGCAGCTTGACTATATCCGGGACAGGGAAGCAGTACTTC
CASSLTISGTGKQYF
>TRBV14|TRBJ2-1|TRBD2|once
TGTGCCAGCAGCCAGACTAGCGGGAGGCCTCCGTACAATGAGCAGTTCTTC
CASSQTSGRPPYNEQFF
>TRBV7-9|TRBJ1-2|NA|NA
TGTGCCAGCAGCTTAGGGGCAGGGGACTATGGCTACACCTTC
CASSLGAGDYGYTF